This T cell receptor (beta chain) was recorded in a study of shared clonotypes between healthy human individuals. Study observations and caveats: Relative to memory subsets, naive subsets generally showed larger estimated richness.

Method: immunoSEQ multiplex PCR; TCRdb's copy keeps in-frame clones and lacks some. This sample carries 2 million to 3 million clones, approximately 94% of them seen once, and the ten largest clones take about 0.38%. A remark on this clone: Its antigen is unknown.

CDR1 and CDR2 from the germline V gene are SNHLY and FYNNEI. CDR3 length: 13 amino acids. V lost 7 bases and J lost 3, with 10 bases in between. The sample taken for sequencing was naive CD4+ T cells from PBMCs. Subset noted: CD45RA+ positively selected. V and J are TRBV2 and TRBJ1-5; the D gene is possibly TRBD1 (5 bases). The source is a man between 18 and 35 years old in good health. Some clones in this sample may be carry-over from other donors' samples. CDR3 bases: TGTGCCAGCACCAGGGCCGCCAATCAGCCCCAGCATTTT. It codes for CASTRAANQPQHF. Filled out from reference TRBV2 and TRBJ1-5, the complete variable domain reads EPEVTQTPSHQVTQMGQEVILRCVPISNHLYFYWYRQILGQKVEFLVSFYNNEISEKSEIFDDQFSVERPDGSNFTLKIRSTKLEDSAMYFCASTRAANQPQHFGDGTRLSIL.